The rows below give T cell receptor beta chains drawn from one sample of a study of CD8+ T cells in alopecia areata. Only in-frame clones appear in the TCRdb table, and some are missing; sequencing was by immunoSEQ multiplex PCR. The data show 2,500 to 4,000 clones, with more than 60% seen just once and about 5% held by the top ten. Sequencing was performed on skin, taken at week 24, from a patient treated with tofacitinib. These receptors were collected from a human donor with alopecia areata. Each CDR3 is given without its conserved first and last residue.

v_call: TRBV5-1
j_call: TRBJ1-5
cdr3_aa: ASTFLRTGTRSNQPQH

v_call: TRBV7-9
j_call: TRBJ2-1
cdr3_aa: ASSDRGPNEQF

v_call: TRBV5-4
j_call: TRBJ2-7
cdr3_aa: ASSRNPGIDEQY

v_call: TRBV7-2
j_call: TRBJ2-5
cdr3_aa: ASSSGLGIQETQY

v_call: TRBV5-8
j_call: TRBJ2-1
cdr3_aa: ASSFRHNEQF

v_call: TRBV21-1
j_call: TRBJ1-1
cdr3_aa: ASSKVGGKYTEAF

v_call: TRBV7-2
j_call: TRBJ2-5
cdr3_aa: ASSLGPQETQY

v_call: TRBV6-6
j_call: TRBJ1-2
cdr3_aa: ASSYSSVGVGGYT

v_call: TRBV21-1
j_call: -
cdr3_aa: ASRTAIATRVDEQY

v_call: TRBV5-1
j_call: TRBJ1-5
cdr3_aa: ASSPGPSNQPQH

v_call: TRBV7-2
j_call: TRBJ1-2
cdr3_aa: ASRRGGSFGYT

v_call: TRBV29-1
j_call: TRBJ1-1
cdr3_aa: SAANTEAF

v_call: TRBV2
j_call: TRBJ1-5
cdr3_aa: ASSEKRSASNQPQH

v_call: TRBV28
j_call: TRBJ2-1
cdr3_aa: ASRSRGPDSYNEQF

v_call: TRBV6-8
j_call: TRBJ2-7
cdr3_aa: ASSYSGGSYEQY

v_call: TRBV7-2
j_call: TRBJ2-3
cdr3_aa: ASSQWTSGGDTQY

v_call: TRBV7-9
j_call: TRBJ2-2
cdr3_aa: ASSYIDSANTGELF

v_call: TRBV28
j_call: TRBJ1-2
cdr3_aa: ASSPGQGLNYGYT

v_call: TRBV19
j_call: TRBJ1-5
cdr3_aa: ASSIVSTAIDQPQH

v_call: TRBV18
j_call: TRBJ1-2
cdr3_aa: ASSPEGQGYDGYT

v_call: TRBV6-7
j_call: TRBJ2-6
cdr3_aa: ASSYPGQGTSGANVLT

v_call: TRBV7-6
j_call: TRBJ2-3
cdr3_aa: ASSSSTGQY

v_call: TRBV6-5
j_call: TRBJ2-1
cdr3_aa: ASSLHGAREQF

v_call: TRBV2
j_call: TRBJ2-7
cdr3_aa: ASKNRDGSYEQY

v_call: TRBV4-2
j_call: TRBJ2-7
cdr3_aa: ASSQEGVYYEQY

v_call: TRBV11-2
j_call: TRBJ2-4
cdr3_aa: ASSSIAGNGIED

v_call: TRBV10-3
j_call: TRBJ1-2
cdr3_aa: AIPGTGNVYGYT

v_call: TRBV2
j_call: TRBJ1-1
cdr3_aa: ASSDKGMNTEAF

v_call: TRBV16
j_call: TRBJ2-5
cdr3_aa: ASSPLRQGETQY

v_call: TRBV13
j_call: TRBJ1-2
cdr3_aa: ASIWWHLHPIYGYT

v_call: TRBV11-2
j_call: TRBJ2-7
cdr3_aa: ASTESLAVVDEQY

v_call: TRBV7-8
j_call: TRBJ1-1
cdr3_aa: ASSLALGASGAF

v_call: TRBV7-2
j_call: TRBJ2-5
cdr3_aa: ASSSDRSQETQY

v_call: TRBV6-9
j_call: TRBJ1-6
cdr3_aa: ASRDRDDSPLH

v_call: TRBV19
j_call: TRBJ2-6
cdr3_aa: ASSLPWGLESSGANVLT

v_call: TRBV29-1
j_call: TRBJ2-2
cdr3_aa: SVDLNRGTGELF

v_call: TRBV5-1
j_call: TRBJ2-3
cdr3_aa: ASSPSRTSGGTDTQY

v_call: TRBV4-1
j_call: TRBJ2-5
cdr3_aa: ASSQVNMGVAETQY

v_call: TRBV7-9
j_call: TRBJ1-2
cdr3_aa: ASSSGEFTGYT

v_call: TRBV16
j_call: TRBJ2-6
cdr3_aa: ASSTCAVVNKSRANVLT